This entry features one T cell receptor beta chain sequence. Its antigen has not been determined. Base quality data are lacking; no much larger clone is found one base away. The record originates from a study of cytomegalovirus exposure and HLA in healthy donors listed by TCRdb under 2017. Regarding the complete study: An earlier analysis of approximately 550 of the donors reported about 250 Gb of sequence data and roughly 100 million unique TCR beta sequences from about 179 million T cells. All discovery cohort repertoires had been generated using a single sequencing platform. Because of strong linkage in the cohort, a few DR-DQ haplotypes were treated as single units for association and clustering. Rather than using new phenotypic data, the later analysis identified candidate immune exposures from TCR beta sequences and from how often those sequences occurred across donors. HLA typing included class I and class II loci at four-digit resolution. In a later genetic analysis, genome-wide SNP genotypes for about 65% of the roughly 670 donors were used, and that subset was treated as a discovery cohort. The study aimed to test whether signatures of past pathogen exposure could be identified by cataloging public T cell receptors. Among some 410 genotyped donors of the cohort, an average of around 250,000 unique TCR beta nucleotide sequences was sequenced per donor, of which roughly 18% were non-productive. Among the roughly 400 genotyped donors, roughly 80% belonged to the genetic ancestry cluster associated with self-reported Caucasian donors. To predict cytomegalovirus infection status, the study combined high-throughput TCR immunosequencing, statistical association of individual TCRs with disease status, and machine learning. A later analysis re-analyzed previously published TCR beta repertoires from 660 or so donors and added high-resolution HLA genotyping to study TCR occurrence patterns. The T cell repertoires of 666 subjects were profiled by immunosequencing and related to cytomegalovirus serostatus. An early release that covered some 630 HLA-typed donors contained around 300 gigabases of sequencing data and approximately 85 million unique TCR sequences. To decide whether each TCR beta V gene segment behaved as functional or pseudogenic, an earlier analysis of 587 of the donors relied on high-throughput TCR beta sequencing. Donor age, sex, ethnicity and CMV serostatus were compiled together with the repertoire data. Typing coverage differed by locus: A, B, C, DRB1 and DQB1 were typed in about 620-640 donors, DQA1 in about 500, DPA1 in 600 to 610, and DPB1 in 400 to 480. In addition to the first cohort of hundreds of subjects, a separate validation cohort of 120 different subjects was used. Points the paper makes about the study in general: It was suggested by the authors that the approach could potentially be generalized to other disease states and immunological phenotypes. Most TCR sequences were seen in very few donors, while some public TCRs were found in many individuals. When HLA alleles, especially DR and DQ, strongly co-occurred, TCR associations were difficult to assign to individual alleles. The study listed approximately 150 TCR beta chains as associated with cytomegalovirus. Because counts were too low, roughly 16 rarely observed V segments, including chromosome 9 orphons, were left out of the earlier analysis of 587 of the donors. Because HLA typing was unavailable for some donors at each locus, only the typed subset was used in association tests. A later analysis reported that several top co-occurrence clusters appeared linked to parvovirus B19, influenza, CMV and Epstein-Barr virus. For the cohort, immune exposure information was limited to CMV serostatus. Compared with the roughly 670-donor mean, donors in an Asian-associated ancestry cluster had fewer N-insertions in productive TCRs, according to a later genetic analysis. The cohort was sequenced for TCR beta chains only, and without alpha or paired-chain data the features that could be detected were limited. A few of the identified cytomegalovirus-associated TCR beta chains were confirmed in vitro to be specific for cytomegalovirus antigens. Compared with equally common non-associated chains, HLA-associated TCR beta chains in a later analysis were more clonally expanded and had lower generation probabilities. A later analysis found that most CMV-associated TCR beta chains appeared HLA-restricted, with HLA associations seemingly driven largely by CMV exposure. An association between a missense DCLRE1C variant and V-gene and J-gene trimming of TCR beta chains was found in a later genetic analysis and replicated in an independent cohort. In an earlier analysis of around 600 of the donors, most TCR beta V segments appeared in productive rearrangements about 87% or about 30% of the time, broadly matching IMGT annotations. Specific HLA alleles were associated with over 15,000 TCR beta sequences at a false discovery rate of 0.05 in a later analysis. In both the original and validation cohorts, the classifier was reported to diagnose cytomegalovirus status with high specificity and sensitivity. The 87-base-pair reads could not distinguish some IMGT-functional V segments, including TRBV6-2 and TRBV6-3, so those segments were excluded. Correlated functional status among segregating V segments might reflect linkage disequilibrium, but an unknown experimental factor could not be ruled out. A further reported finding was that TCR beta sequences accurately predicted the HLA-A and HLA-B alleles for most subjects in the first cohort. In a later analysis, the rate of TCR association differed among HLA loci, with DRB1 alleles having the most associated TCRs and HLA-C alleles having the fewest. A cluster of highly shared sequence variants was judged likely to represent a technical artifact of the sequencing pipeline. Sequencing depth was assumed to be roughly uniform across donors in the presence/absence analyses, though that assumption may not hold.

Libraries were made using the immunoSEQ multiplex PCR assay. For the multiplex PCR, a mixture combining 60 forward primers for TCR Vbeta segments and 13 reverse primers for TCR Jbeta segments was used. A multiplex PCR assay on genomic DNA amplified the CDR3 region of rearranged TCR beta genes. Amplified TCR beta libraries were sequenced as 87-base-pair reads on the Illumina HiSeq System. As for the authors' bioinformatics: A later analysis counted about 82 million unique TCR beta chains across the 650 to 700 repertoires, and around 9.9 million of these chains were shared by at least two donors. Raw reads were error-corrected and collapsed into unique sequences by a nearest-neighbor algorithm in which closely related sequences were merged to remove PCR and sequencing errors. V, D and J gene segments were assigned by aligning CDR3 sequences to IMGT reference sequences. For a sequence to be retained, a match of at least six nucleotides to both a V gene segment and a J gene segment was required. A rearrangement counted as productive if the CDR3 had no stop codons and remained in frame with V and J, and every other rearrangement counted as non-productive. CDR3 was defined by IMGT convention, running from the second conserved V-encoded cysteine to the conserved J-encoded phenylalanine. In an earlier analysis of roughly 580 of the donors, sequences lacking an unambiguous match to a single V gene segment were excluded. In an earlier analysis of about 590 of the donors, a V segment was called functional when productive rearrangements were above 56.7%, and segregating when the standard deviation between donors exceeded 5%. A statistical classification framework was built to diagnose cytomegalovirus status from the catalog of TCR beta chain sequences. In a later analysis, TCR nucleotide sequences were compared against IMGT/GENE-DB human TR gene sequences so that V and J genes could be assigned. In a later analysis, CDR3 sequences and most-parsimonious VDJ recombination scenarios were assigned using the TCRdist pipeline. In a later analysis, each TCR beta chain was defined by its CDR3 amino acid sequence together with its V-gene family, and reads lacking a unique V-gene family were excluded. In a later analysis, 500 to 700 highly shared, low-generation-probability nucleotide sequences were removed to address suspected cross-contamination and a sequencing artifact. For each public chain, a later analysis derived a clonal expansion index from normalized ranks of inferred template counts within each repertoire. A later analysis computed generation probabilities with a VDJ recombination model fitted to out-of-frame rearrangements, and checked the results against IGoR. A later analysis scored TCR-TCR, TCR-HLA and TCR-CMV co-occurrence with hypergeometric tests, applying a repertoire-size bias correction to TCR pairs. In a later analysis, false discovery rates were estimated by permuting HLA or CMV assignments 20 times. In a later analysis, co-occurring TCRs were grouped with DBSCAN, and TCRdist sequence similarity was added when clustering was performed within HLA-allele-positive subsets. Co-occurrence clustering excluded repertoires with fewer than 30,000 or more than 120,000 public chains, plus five with anomalous nucleotide sharing. TCRdb stores this immuneACCESS table with in-frame sequences only. Part of the clones is absent; in the studies checked, under half of the shortfall reflects unresolved V genes, and no reason is known for the rest. V and J calls and clone size follow that table, whereas D and trimming were derived from the DNA. The sample table contains about 260,000 clones; only one count was recorded for 80% to 90% of them. The ten largest clones capture approximately 2% of the sample.

From V the trimming removes 1 base and from J it removes 0 bases, while the gene matches leave 2 bases of the junction unaccounted for. From the cysteine through the phenylalanine, the CDR3 covers 15 amino acids. The read is trimmed to its CDR3 DNA, 45 bases read in frame from base 1. Via the germline V gene, CDR1 is SGHVS and CDR2 FNYEAQ. In total, approximately 610 healthy bone marrow donors made up the cohort. All cohort members were sampled while nominally healthy, although unrecorded immune exposures were likely present. The donor tested CMV seropositive, placing the donor among the 250 to 300 seropositive members of the cohort. Every donor gave a peripheral blood sample, and the peripheral blood mononuclear cells from that sample were used for TCR beta sequencing. Genomic DNA was extracted from the blood cell samples with the Qiagen DNeasy Blood Extraction Kit.

The rearrangement joined TRBV7-6 to TRBJ2-7, with 8 bases aligning to TRBD1. Sequenced input: PBMCs. This clonotype originated in a woman aged 40 to 55 in good health and CMV-seropositive. Here is the DNA: TGTGCCAGCAGCTTAGGGGGACAGGTCTCCTACGAGCAGTACTTC. This is translated as CASSLGGQVSYEQYF.